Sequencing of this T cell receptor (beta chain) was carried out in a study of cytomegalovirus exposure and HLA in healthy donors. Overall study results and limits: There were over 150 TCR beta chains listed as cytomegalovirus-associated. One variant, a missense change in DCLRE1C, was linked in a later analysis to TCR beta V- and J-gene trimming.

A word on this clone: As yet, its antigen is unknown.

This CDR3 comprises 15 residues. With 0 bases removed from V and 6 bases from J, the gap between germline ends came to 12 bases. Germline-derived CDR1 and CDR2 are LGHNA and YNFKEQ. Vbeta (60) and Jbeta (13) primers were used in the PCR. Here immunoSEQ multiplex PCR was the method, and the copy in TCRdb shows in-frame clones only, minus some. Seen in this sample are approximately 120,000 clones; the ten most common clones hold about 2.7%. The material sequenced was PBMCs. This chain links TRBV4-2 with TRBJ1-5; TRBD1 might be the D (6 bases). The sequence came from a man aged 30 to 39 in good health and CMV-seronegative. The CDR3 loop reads CASSQEGGGGQPQHF. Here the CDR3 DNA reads TGTGCCAGCAGCCAAGAAGGGGGTGGCGGTCAGCCCCAGCATTTT.